The text below deals with one TCR beta chain. The record originates from a study of blood T cell repertoires in COVID-19. The length of the CDR3 is 13 residues. Germline V gene sequence: CDR1 MNHEY, CDR2 SVGAGI. V dropped 6 bases and J dropped 7 bases, with 13 bases sitting between them. One Seattle source followed patients from active infection through their disease course. Data came from immunoSEQ multiplex PCR; TCRdb stores just in-frame clones and leaves some out. Of 150,000 to 200,000 clones detected, approximately 90% appear once; the ten largest clones hold approximately 13%. The sequenced material came from peripheral blood. The chain uses TRBV6-5 and TRBJ2-1, with D tentatively TRBD2 (5 bases). This TCR was sampled from a woman aged 65 to 85 with COVID-19, enrolled during active disease. In DNA form, the CDR3 reads TGTGCCAGCAGGGGTAATAGCGCAAATGAGCAGTTCTTC. Its protein is CASRGNSANEQFF.